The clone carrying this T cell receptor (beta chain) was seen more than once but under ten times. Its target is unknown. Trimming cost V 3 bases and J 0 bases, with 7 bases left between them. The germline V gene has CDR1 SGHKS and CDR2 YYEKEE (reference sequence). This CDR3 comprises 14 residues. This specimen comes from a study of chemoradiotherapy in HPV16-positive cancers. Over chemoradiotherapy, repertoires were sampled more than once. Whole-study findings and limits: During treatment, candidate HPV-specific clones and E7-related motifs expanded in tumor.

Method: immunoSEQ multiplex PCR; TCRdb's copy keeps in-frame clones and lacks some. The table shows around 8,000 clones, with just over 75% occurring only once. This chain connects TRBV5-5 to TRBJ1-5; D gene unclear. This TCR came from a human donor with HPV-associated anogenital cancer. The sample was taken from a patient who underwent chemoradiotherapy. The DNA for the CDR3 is TGTGCCAGCAGCTCGACAAATAGCAATCAGCCCCAGCATTTT. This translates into CASSSTNSNQPQHF.